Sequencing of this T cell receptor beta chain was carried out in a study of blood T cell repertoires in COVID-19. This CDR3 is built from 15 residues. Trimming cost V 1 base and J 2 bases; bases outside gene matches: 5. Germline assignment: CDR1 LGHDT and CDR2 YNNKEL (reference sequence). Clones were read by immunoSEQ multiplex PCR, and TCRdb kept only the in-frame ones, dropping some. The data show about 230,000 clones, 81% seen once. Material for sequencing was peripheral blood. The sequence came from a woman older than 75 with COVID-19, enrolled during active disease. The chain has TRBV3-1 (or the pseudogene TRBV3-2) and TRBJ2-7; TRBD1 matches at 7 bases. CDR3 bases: TGTGCCAGCAGCCAAGGTTCCCAGGGGGCCTACGAGCAGTACTTC. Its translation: CASSQGSQGAYEQYF.